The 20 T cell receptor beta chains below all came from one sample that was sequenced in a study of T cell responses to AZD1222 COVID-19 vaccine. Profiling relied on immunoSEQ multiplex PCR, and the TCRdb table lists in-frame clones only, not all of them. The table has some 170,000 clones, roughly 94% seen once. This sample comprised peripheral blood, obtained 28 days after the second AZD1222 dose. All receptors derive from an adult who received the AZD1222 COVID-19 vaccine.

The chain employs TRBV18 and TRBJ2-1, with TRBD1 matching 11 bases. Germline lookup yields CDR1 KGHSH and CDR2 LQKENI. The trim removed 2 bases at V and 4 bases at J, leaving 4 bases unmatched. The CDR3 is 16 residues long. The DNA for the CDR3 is TGTGCCAGCTCACCAATGGACAGGGGGCCTTACAATGAGCAGTTCTTC. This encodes CASSPMDRGPYNEQFF.

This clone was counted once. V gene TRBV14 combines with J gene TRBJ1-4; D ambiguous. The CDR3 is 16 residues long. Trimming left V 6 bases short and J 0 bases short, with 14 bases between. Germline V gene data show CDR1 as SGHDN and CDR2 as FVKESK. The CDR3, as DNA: TGTGCCAGCAGGCCCCGGGGTTTGTCAACTAATGAAAAACTGTTTTTT. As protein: CASRPRGLSTNEKLFF.

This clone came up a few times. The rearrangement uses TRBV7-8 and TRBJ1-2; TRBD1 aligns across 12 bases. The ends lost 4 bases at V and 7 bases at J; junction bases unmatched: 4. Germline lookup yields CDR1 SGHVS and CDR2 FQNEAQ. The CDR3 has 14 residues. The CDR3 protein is CASSYGTGGGGYTF. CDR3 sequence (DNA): TGTGCCAGCAGCTACGGGACAGGGGGCGGTGGCTACACCTTC.

This CDR3 is CASSLVSDGANTGELFF. The DNA of the CDR3 is TGTGCCAGCAGCTTAGTTTCTGATGGGGCTAACACCGGGGAGCTGTTTTTT. The chain links TRBV11-2 to TRBJ2-2, with TRBD1 as a possible D gene (5 bases). The V end lost 1 base, the J end lost 2 bases, and 14 bases lay between the germline ends. CDR3 length: 17 residues. The germline gives CDR1 SGHAT, CDR2 FQNNGV.

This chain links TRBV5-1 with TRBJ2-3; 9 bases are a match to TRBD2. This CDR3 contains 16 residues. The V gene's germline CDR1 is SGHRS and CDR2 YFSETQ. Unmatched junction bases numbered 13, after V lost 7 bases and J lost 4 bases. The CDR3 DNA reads TGCGCCAGCTCTGCGGGGGCGGGAGGGCCGGCAGATACGCAGTATTTT. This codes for CASSAGAGGPADTQYF.

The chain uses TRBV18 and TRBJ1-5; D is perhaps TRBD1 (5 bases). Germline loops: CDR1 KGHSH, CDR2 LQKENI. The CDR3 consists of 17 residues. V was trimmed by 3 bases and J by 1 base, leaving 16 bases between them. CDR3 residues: CASSPLGPMVSNQPQHF. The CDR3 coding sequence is TGTGCCAGCTCACCTCTGGGACCGATGGTAAGCAATCAGCCCCAGCATTTT.

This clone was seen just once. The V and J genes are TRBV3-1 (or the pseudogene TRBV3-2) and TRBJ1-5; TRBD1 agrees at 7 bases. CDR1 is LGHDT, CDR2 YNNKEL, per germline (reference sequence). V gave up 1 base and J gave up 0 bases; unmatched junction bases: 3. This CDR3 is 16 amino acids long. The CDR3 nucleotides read TGTGCCAGCAGCCAAGGCGGGACAGTTAGCAATCAGCCCCAGCATTTT. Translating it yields CASSQGGTVSNQPQHF.

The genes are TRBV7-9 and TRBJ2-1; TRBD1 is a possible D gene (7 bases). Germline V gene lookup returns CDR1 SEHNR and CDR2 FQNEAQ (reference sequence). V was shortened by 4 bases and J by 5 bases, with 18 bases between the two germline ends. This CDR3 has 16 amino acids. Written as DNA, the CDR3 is TGTGCCAGCAGCTCAGTCCAGGGGGGACTTAACAATGAGCAGTTCTTC. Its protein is CASSSVQGGLNNEQFF.

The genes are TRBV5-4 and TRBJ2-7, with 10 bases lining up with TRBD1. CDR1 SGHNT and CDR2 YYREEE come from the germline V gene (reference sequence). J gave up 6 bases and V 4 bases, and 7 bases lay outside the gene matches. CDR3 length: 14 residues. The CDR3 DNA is TGTGCCAGCAGCACGGGGGGGGACAGGGGCGAGCAGTACTTC. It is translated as CASSTGGDRGEQYF.

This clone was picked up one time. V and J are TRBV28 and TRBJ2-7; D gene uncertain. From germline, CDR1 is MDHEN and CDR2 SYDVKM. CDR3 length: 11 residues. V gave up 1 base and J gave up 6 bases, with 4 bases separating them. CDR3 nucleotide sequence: TGTGCCAGCAGTTTATCGCTCGAGCAGTACTTC. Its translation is CASSLSLEQYF.

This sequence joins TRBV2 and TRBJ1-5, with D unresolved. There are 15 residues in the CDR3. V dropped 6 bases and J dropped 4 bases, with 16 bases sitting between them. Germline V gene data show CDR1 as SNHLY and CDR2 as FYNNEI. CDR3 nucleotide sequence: TGTGCCAGCAGCGTGGAATATAGGAGAAATCAGCCCCAGCATTTT. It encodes CASSVEYRRNQPQHF.

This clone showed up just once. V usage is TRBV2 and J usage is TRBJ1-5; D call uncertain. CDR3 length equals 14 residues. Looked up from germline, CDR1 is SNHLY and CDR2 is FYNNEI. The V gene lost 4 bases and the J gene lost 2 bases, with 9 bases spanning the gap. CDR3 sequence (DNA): TGTGCCAGCAGTGCCGGGTGGGGCAATCAGCCCCAGCATTTT. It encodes CASSAGWGNQPQHF.

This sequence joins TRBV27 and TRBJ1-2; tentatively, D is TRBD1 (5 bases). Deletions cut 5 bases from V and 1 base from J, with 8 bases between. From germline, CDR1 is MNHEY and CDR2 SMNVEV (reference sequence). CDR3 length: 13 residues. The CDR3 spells CASSRQSNYGYTF. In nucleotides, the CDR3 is TGTGCCAGCAGTCGACAGAGTAACTATGGCTACACCTTC.

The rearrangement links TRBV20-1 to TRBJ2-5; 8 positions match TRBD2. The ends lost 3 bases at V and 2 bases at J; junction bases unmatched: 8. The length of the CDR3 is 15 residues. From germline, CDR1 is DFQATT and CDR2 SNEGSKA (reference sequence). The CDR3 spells CSASNLAGIQETQYF. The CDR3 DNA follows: TGCAGTGCTAGTAACCTAGCGGGCATTCAAGAGACCCAGTACTTC.

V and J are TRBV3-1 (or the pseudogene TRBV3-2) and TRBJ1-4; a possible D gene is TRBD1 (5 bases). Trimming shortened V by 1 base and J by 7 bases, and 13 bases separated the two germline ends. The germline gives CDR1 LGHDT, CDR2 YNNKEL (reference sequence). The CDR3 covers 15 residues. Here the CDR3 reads CASSQVGDVGEKLFF. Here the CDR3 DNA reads TGTGCCAGCAGCCAAGTTGGGGACGTAGGTGAAAAACTGTTTTTT.

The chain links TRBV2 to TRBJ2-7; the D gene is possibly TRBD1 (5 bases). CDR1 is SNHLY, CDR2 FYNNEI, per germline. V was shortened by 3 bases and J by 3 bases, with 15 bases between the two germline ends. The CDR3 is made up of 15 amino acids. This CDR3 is CASSERQYTNYEQYF. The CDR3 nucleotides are TGTGCCAGCAGTGAGAGACAGTACACCAACTACGAGCAGTACTTC.

In DNA form, the CDR3 reads TGTGCCAGCAGCCAAGATATAGCGAATGAGCAGTTCTTC. Its protein product is CASSQDIANEQFF. The chain has TRBV3-1 (or the pseudogene TRBV3-2) and TRBJ2-1; tentative D call: TRBD2 (5 bases). The CDR3 totals 13 residues. V lost 0 bases to trimming and J lost 7 bases, with 7 bases between them. Germline CDR1 reads LGHDT; CDR2 reads YNNKEL (reference sequence).

CDR3 sequence (DNA): TGTGCCAGCAGAGGGGAGGGGCAACCGGGTAATTCACCCCTCCACTTT. Protein sequence: CASRGEGQPGNSPLHF. The genes are TRBV7-9 and TRBJ1-6, with D maybe TRBD1 (5 bases). V was trimmed by 6 bases and J by 6 bases, leaving 18 bases between them. The CDR3 extends over 16 amino acids. Looked up from germline, CDR1 is SEHNR and CDR2 is FQNEAQ (reference sequence).

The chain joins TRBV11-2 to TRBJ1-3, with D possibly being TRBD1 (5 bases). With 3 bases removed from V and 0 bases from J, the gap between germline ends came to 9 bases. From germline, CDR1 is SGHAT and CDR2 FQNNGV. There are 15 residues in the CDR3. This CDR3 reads CASSLHRNSGNTIYF. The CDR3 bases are TGTGCCAGCAGCTTGCACAGGAACTCTGGAAACACCATATATTTT.

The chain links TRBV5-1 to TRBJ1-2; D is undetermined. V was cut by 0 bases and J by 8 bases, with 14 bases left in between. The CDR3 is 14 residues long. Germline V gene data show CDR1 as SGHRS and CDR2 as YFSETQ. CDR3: CASSLAPASEGYTF. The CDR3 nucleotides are TGCGCCAGCAGCTTGGCTCCAGCCTCCGAGGGCTACACCTTC. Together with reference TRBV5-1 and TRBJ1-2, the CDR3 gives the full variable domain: KAGVTQTPRYLIKTRGQQVTLSCSPISGHRSVSWYQQTPGQGLQFLFEYFSETQRNKGNFPGRFSGRQFSNSRSEMNVSTLELGDSALYLCASSLAPASEGYTFGSGTRLTVV.